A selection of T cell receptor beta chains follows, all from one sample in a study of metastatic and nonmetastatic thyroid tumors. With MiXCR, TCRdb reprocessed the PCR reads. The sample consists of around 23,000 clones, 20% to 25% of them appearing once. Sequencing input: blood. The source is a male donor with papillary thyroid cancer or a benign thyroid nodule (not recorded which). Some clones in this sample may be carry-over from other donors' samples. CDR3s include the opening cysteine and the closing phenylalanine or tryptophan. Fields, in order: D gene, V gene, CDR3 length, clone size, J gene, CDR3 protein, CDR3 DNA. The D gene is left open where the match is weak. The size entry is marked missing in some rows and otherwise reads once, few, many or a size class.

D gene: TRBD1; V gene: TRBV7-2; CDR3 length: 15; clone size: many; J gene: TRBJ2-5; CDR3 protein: CASSLGLRGRETQYF; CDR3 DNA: TGTGCCAGCAGCTTAGGTTTGAGGGGGCGGGAGACCCAGTACTTC
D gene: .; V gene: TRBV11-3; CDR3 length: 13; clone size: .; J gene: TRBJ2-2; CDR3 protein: CAKRDTDTGELFF; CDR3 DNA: TGTGCCAAACGGGACACCGACACCGGGGAGCTGTTTTTT
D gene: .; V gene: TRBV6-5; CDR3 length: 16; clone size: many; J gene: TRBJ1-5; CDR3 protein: CASSSRGGGGRQPQHF; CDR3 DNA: TGTGCCAGCAGTTCCCGAGGGGGTGGGGGCCGTCAGCCCCAGCATTTT
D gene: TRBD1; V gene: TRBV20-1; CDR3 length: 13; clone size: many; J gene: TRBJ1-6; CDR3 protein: CSAPGTGSSPLHF; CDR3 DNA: TGCAGTGCTCCCGGGACAGGAAGTTCACCCCTCCACTTT
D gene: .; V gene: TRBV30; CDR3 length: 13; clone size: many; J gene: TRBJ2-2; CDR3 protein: CAWSGLSTGELFF; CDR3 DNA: TGTGCCTGGAGTGGCCTTTCCACCGGGGAGCTGTTTTTT
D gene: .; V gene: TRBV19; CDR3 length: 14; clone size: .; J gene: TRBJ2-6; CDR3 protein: CASKSGTWANILTF; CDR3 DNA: TGTGCCAGTAAGAGTGGGACCTGGGCCAACATCCTGACTTTC
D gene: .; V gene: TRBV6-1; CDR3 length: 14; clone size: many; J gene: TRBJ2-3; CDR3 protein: CASSPPGRGDTQYF; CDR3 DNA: TGTGCCAGCAGTCCCCCCGGACGCGGAGATACGCAGTATTTT
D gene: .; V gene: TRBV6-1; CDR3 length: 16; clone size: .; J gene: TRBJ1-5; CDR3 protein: CASSDPRGDSNQPQHF; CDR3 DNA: TGTGCCAGCAGTGATCCCCGAGGGGATAGCAATCAGCCCCAGCATTTT
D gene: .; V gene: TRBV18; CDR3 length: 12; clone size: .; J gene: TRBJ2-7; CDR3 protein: CASSPQNYEHYF; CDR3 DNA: TGTGCCAGCTCACCGCAGAACTACGAGCATTACTTC
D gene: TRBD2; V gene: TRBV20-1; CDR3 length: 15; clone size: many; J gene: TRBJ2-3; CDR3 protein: CSAPIGTSGTDTQYF; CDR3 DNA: TGCAGTGCTCCTATTGGGACTAGCGGCACAGATACGCAGTATTTT